These T cell receptor beta chains were read from a single sample in a study of regulatory T cells in long-lasting Graves disease. TCRdb reprocessed the multiplex PCR reads with MiXCR, giving one entry per CDR3 protein. The table records about 420,000 distinct CDR3 sequences, less than 20% of them present only once. This sample also appeared in a second study, on T cells in Graves' hyperthyroidism and ophthalmopathy.

This material consisted of peripheral blood mononuclear cells (PBMCs), taken at new diagnosis, from a patient treated with antithyroid drugs. These TCRs come from a woman aged 18-29 years with Graves disease. CDR3s include the opening cysteine and the closing phenylalanine or tryptophan.

V	J	length	CDR3
TRBV2	TRBJ2-1	16	CASSDTPGGEINEQFF
TRBV6-1	TRBJ2-2	14	CASSSNVGTGELFF
TRBV2	TRBJ1-2	14	CASSAMTGTYGYTF
TRBV27	TRBJ1-4	12	CASSPRGGKLFF
TRBV11-2	TRBJ1-6	18	CASSPIFSSASYNSPLHF
TRBV7-9	TRBJ1-3	13	CASSQVFRNTIYF
TRBV18	TRBJ1-1	14	CASSPRGQVYEAFF
TRBV10-1	TRBJ2-1	15	CASSPWETSYNEQFF
TRBV6-1	TRBJ1-5	15	CASSARQGEVQPQHF
TRBV29-1	TRBJ1-1	12	CSVKTERTEAFF
TRBV6-5	TRBJ2-7	14	CASSSQGTNYEQYF
TRBV9	TRBJ2-3	18	CASSASHAGDRIGDTQYF
TRBV20-1	TRBJ2-1	15	CSAPRTSGGRNEQFF
TRBV12-3/TRBV12-4	TRBJ2-2	13	CASSSQGIGELFF
TRBV6-2/TRBV6-3	TRBJ1-1	15	CASSDRGLVNTEAFF
TRBV18	TRBJ2-4	13	CASSSDRGTIQYF
TRBV5-1	TRBJ2-7	13	CASSLVALSEQYF
TRBV6-1	TRBJ1-1	13	CASGRQRGTEAFF
TRBV20-1	TRBJ2-1	15	CSARSRLVVYNEQFF
TRBV11-2	TRBJ1-2	14	CASSLGTGFYGYTF
TRBV4-3	TRBJ2-1	15	CASSQGSGINNEQFF
TRBV3-1	TRBJ2-1	16	CASSQEDASSYNEQFF
TRBV6-1	TRBJ2-2	16	CASSRTSGSSTGELFF
TRBV6-2/TRBV6-3	TRBJ1-2	15	CASSYSDRPNYGYTF
TRBV30	TRBJ1-1	13	CAWSSLPNTEAFF
TRBV29-1	TRBJ1-3	11	CSVHSGNTIYF
TRBV19	TRBJ2-3	14	CASSIFSFADTQYF
TRBV19	TRBJ2-2	15	CASSIAQGAFGELFF
TRBV7-9	TRBJ2-7	15	CASSGGDRAGYEQYF
TRBV6-1	TRBJ2-3	13	CASPNEGLDTQYF
TRBV2	TRBJ1-1	12	CASSREADEAFF
TRBV4-3	TRBJ2-1	14	CASSQVETFNEQFF
TRBV7-2	TRBJ2-7	14	CASRHYRDAYEQYF
TRBV20-1	TRBJ2-5	15	CSARGAGGNMETQYF
TRBV28	TRBJ2-7	19	CASSPIPSLAGGMSYEQYF
TRBV20-1	TRBJ2-5	16	CSAPSGTSVIQETQYF
TRBV11-1	TRBJ2-7	13	CASSTGDAYEQYF
TRBV6-1	TRBJ2-7	15	CASARGGRAIYEQYF
TRBV19	TRBJ1-1	14	CASAPGRLNTEAFF
TRBV7-2	TRBJ2-1	15	CASSRLADSYNEQFF